This T cell receptor (beta chain) was documented in a study of blood T cell repertoires in COVID-19. In the study overall: Some COVID-19 samples were acute and others convalescent; all came from the United States, Italy and Spain. Nucleic acid was either cDNA or gDNA, and it came from T cells, B-cell-depleted T cells, or PBMCs.

The study recruited people aged about 18 to 90 years across some 23 US areas. The CDR3 contains 14 residues. V dropped 4 bases and J dropped 4; count of bases not matched to a gene: 5. Germline assignment: CDR1 SGHDN and CDR2 FVKESK. Original analysis: The authors estimated nucleated cell counts from reference gene primer amplification. TCRdb's table, derived via immunoSEQ multiplex PCR, lists solely in-frame clones and lacks some. V, J and clone size are taken as reported in that table, and D and trimming were inferred from the DNA itself. The sample includes about 340,000 clones, around 86% of them seen just once.

The sequence came from a woman aged 40-49 years with acute COVID-19. Sample: PBMCs or T cells enriched from blood (not recorded which). The chain links TRBV14 to TRBJ1-1; 8 bases line up with TRBD1. CDR3 residues: CASSRTGGPTEAFF. CDR3 nucleotide sequence: TGTGCCAGCAGCCGAACAGGGGGGCCCACTGAAGCTTTCTTT.